This T cell receptor beta chain was obtained from a study of regulatory T cells in long-lasting Graves disease. Trimming stripped 5 bases from V and 4 bases from J, with 12 bases between. Germline V gives CDR1 MNHEY, CDR2 SMNVEV (reference sequence). This CDR3 comprises 13 residues. Construction of TCR beta libraries relied on iRepertoire HTBI primers and on Arm-PCR targeting CDR3 regions. TCRdb re-analysed the multiplex PCR reads in MiXCR, keeping a single row per CDR3 protein. In the table there are roughly 360,000 distinct CDR3 sequences, 23% of which are singletons. As for time point: persistent/refractory GD, antithyroid drugs over 5 years with positive TRAb. PBMC-extracted RNA yielded the TCR library. Patients met American Thyroid Association criteria for Graves' disease.

The sample in question was peripheral blood mononuclear cells (PBMCs), obtained when the disease was refractory, from a patient treated with antithyroid drugs. The sequence came from a woman aged 40 to 55 with Graves disease. The chain recombines TRBV27 with TRBJ2-7; perhaps D is TRBD1 or TRBD2 (5 bases each). The CDR3 bases are TGTGCCAGCAGTGAAGAGGGGTTTTACGAGCAGTACTTC. Its protein product is CASSEEGFYEQYF.